A selection of T cell receptor beta chains follows, all from one sample in a study of radiotherapy plus CTLA-4 blockade in lung cancer. Sequencing was performed with immunoSEQ multiplex PCR; in TCRdb, only in-frame clones are kept and a portion is missing. The sample records some 110,000 clones, over 80% being singletons. The sequencing here drew on peripheral blood, taken from a patient treated with radiotherapy plus ipilimumab. The source of these receptors is a human donor with non-small cell lung cancer that progressed on radiotherapy plus ipilimumab. The CDR3 runs from the conserved cysteine through the conserved F or W. The D gene is left open where the match is weak. Only some rows state a clone size, as once, few, many or a class for expanded clones.

cdr3_nt	cdr3_aa	clone_size	d_call	v_call	j_call
TGCGCCAGCAGCCCCCAGCAGGCAGGGCTTGAGCAGTTCTTC	CASSPQQAGLEQFF	once	NA	TRBV4-1	TRBJ2-1
TGCGCCAGCAGTCGACAGGGGGCCTCGGGGACCCAGTACTTC	CASSRQGASGTQYF	NA	TRBD1	TRBV5-1	TRBJ2-5
TGTGCCAGCAGTGACACACCTTACCGGGGGAATTCACCCCTCCACTTT	CASSDTPYRGNSPLHF	NA	NA	TRBV2	TRBJ1-6
TGTGCCAGCTCTCCCGGGAGGGCCACAGATACGCAGTATTTT	CASSPGRATDTQYF	once	TRBD2	TRBV18	TRBJ2-3
TGTGCCAGCAGGGCCCCGCTAGCGGGACCCTACGAGCAGTACTTC	CASRAPLAGPYEQYF	few	TRBD2	TRBV6-6	TRBJ2-7
TGCGCCAGCAGCTTGGGGGGGCAAAACACTGAAGCTTTCTTT	CASSLGGQNTEAFF	NA	NA	TRBV5-1	TRBJ1-1
TGTGCCAGCAGCAAACGGACAGTCGGCAATCAGCCCCAGCATTTT	CASSKRTVGNQPQHF	few	NA	TRBV21-1	TRBJ1-5
TGCGCCAGCAGCCCCCGGGACCCCCCTAACTATGGCTACACCTTC	CASSPRDPPNYGYTF	NA	NA	TRBV5-1	TRBJ1-2
TGCGCCAGCAGCCAAGAGGCGGGACAGGGTTCCTATGGCTACACCTTC	CASSQEAGQGSYGYTF	NA	TRBD1	TRBV4-1	TRBJ1-2
TGTGTCAGCAGTGAAGGGGTGGGGAGGGAGACCCAGTACTTC	CVSSEGVGRETQYF	NA	NA	TRBV6-1	TRBJ2-5
TGCGCCAGCAGCCCGGGTCTCTCTGGAAACACCATATATTTT	CASSPGLSGNTIYF	NA	NA	TRBV5-1	TRBJ1-3
TGTGCCAGCAGCTTCGCACGGGGACTTAGCACAGATACGCAGTATTTT	CASSFARGLSTDTQYF	once	NA	TRBV7-6	TRBJ2-3
TGTGCCAGCAGTTTTACTAGCGGGAATCCCAATGAGCAGTTCTTC	CASSFTSGNPNEQFF	NA	TRBD2	TRBV2	TRBJ2-1
TGTGCCAGCAGTGACGGGGTCGGTCAGCCCCAGCATTTT	CASSDGVGQPQHF	NA	NA	TRBV6-5	TRBJ1-5
TGTGCCAGCAGCTTACTCCCAGGGAACATTCAGTACTTC	CASSLLPGNIQYF	NA	NA	TRBV7-3	TRBJ2-4
TGTGCCAGCAGCTTAAAATGGCGGGAGGTAGGCGATGAGCAGTTCTTC	CASSLKWREVGDEQFF	NA	TRBD2	TRBV7-6	TRBJ2-1
TGCAGCGTTGGACAGGGGGCAGATACGCAGTATTTT	CSVGQGADTQYF	NA	TRBD1	TRBV29-1	TRBJ2-3
TGCGCCAGCAGCTTGGCAGGAAGTGAGACCCAGTACTTC	CASSLAGSETQYF	NA	NA	TRBV5-1	TRBJ2-5
TGTGCCAGCAGCCAAGATGGGAAGGGTGGGTTTTACGAGACCCAGTACTTC	CASSQDGKGGFYETQYF	NA	NA	TRBV4-2	TRBJ2-5
TGTGCCAGCAGTGAACGACAGGGGACCTACGAGCAGTACTTC	CASSERQGTYEQYF	NA	TRBD1	TRBV25-1	TRBJ2-7
TGTGCCAGCAGTTACTCGCAGATCGGTAATGAAAAACTGTTTTTT	CASSYSQIGNEKLFF	NA	NA	TRBV6-5	TRBJ1-4
TGTGCCAGTAGTATATTGCCGGTCACCGGGGAGCTGTTTTTT	CASSILPVTGELFF	NA	NA	TRBV19	TRBJ2-2
TGTGCCAGCAGCAAGACTAGCGGGAGCGCGGCCGGGGAGCTGTTTTTT	CASSKTSGSAAGELFF	NA	TRBD2	TRBV6-6	TRBJ2-2
TGTGCCAGCAGCAGACGGACTAACCCAGATACGCAGTATTTT	CASSRRTNPDTQYF	NA	NA	TRBV7-8	TRBJ2-3
TGTGCCAGCTCACCGTCGGTTCCCCTCTCTGGAAACACCATATATTTT	CASSPSVPLSGNTIYF	NA	NA	TRBV18	TRBJ1-3
TGCGCCAGCAGTGGCCGGAGAACGGATACGCAGTATTTT	CASSGRRTDTQYF	NA	NA	TRBV10-1	TRBJ2-3
TGTGCCAGTAGTTTCCTCTCCGGGGAGCTGTTTTTT	CASSFLSGELFF	NA	NA	TRBV19	TRBJ2-2
TGTGCCAGCTCCCGGGACGCCATAAGCCCAGAGACCCAGTACTTC	CASSRDAISPETQYF	NA	NA	TRBV2	TRBJ2-5
TGTGCCAGCAGTGAAGCGGGGGGAGGGACCACAGATACGCAGTATTTT	CASSEAGGGTTDTQYF	NA	TRBD2	TRBV25-1	TRBJ2-3
TGTGCCAGCAGTCAAACAGCTGGGGGTTACAATGAGCAGTTCTTC	CASSQTAGGYNEQFF	NA	NA	TRBV7-3	TRBJ2-1
TGTGCCTGGAGAGGACGGGATTTGAACACTGAAGCTTTCTTT	CAWRGRDLNTEAFF	NA	NA	TRBV30	TRBJ1-1
TGTGCCTGGAGTATTCAATTGGAAGAGACCCAGTACTTC	CAWSIQLEETQYF	NA	NA	TRBV30	TRBJ2-5
TGTGCCAGCAGCTTAGGTGTTGGACAGGGCGGGGAGACCCAGTACTTC	CASSLGVGQGGETQYF	NA	TRBD1	TRBV7-2	TRBJ2-5
TGCAGCGCCTGGGACCCTCCGGGATACAATGAGCAGTTCTTC	CSAWDPPGYNEQFF	NA	NA	TRBV29-1	TRBJ2-1
TGTGCCAGTCAGACAGGGCTGGGAAACACCATATATTTT	CASQTGLGNTIYF	NA	TRBD1	TRBV2	TRBJ1-3
TGTGCCAGTAGTGGGTGGGACACTGGTCGGAATCAGCCCCAGCATTTT	CASSGWDTGRNQPQHF	NA	NA	TRBV19	TRBJ1-5
TGTGCCAGCAGTCCCACTACCGGGACCTCCTACAATGAGCAGTTCTTC	CASSPTTGTSYNEQFF	NA	NA	TRBV27	TRBJ2-1
TGTGCCTGGAGATCTAGCGGGAGGGCCGGTGAGACCCAGTACTTC	CAWRSSGRAGETQYF	once	TRBD2	TRBV30	TRBJ2-5
TGTGCCAGCAGCTTAGAAGGGATGAACACTGAAGCTTTCTTT	CASSLEGMNTEAFF	NA	NA	TRBV7-9	TRBJ1-1
TGTGCCAGCAGTGGCGGGGGTCCGCTCATGAACACTGAAGCTTTCTTT	CASSGGGPLMNTEAFF	NA	NA	TRBV2	TRBJ1-1